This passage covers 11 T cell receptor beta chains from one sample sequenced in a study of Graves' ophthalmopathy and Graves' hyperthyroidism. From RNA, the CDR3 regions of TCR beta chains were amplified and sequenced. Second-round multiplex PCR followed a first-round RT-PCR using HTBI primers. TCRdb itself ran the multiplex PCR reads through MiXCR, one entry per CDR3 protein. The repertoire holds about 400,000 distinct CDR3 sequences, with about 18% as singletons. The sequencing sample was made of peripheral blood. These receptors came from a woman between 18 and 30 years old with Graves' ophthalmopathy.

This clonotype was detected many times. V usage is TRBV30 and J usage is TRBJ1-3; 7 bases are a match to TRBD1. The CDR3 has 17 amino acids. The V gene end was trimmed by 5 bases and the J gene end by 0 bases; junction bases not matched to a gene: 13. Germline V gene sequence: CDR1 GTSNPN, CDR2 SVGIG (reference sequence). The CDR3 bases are TGTGCCTGGGCCTCGGGACAGCGAAGCCCCTCTGGAAACACCATATATTTT. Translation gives CAWASGQRSPSGNTIYF.

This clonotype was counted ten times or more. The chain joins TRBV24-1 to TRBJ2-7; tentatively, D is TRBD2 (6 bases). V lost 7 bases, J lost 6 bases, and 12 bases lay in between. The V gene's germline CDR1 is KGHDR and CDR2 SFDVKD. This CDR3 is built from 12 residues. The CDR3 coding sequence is TGTGCCACCAGGGGGGACTCTCCCGAGCAGTACTTC. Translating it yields CATRGDSPEQYF.

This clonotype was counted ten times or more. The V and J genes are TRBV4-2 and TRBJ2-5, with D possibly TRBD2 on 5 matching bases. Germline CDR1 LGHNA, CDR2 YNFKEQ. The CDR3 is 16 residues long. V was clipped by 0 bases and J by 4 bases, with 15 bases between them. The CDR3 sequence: CASSQESEGGGETQYF. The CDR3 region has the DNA TGTGCCAGCAGCCAAGAGAGTGAGGGTGGCGGAGAGACCCAGTACTTC.

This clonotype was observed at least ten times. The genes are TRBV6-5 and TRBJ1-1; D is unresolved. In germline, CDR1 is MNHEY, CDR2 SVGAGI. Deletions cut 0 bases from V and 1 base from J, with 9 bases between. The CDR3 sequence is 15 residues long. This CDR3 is CASSYSNTKNTEAFF. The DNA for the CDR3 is TGTGCCAGCAGTTACTCGAACACTAAGAACACTGAAGCTTTCTTT.

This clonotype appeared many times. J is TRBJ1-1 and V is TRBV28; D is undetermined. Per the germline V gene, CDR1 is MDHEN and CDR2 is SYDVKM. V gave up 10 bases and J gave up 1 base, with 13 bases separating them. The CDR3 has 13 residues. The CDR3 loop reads CATIRDSNTEAFF. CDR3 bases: TGTGCCACGATACGGGATTCGAACACTGAAGCTTTCTTT.

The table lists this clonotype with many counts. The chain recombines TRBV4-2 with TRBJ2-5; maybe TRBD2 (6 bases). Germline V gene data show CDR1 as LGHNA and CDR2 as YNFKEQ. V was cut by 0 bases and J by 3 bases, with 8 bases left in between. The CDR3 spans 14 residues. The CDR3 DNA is TGTGCCAGCAGCCAAGAACCGGGGGAAGAGACCCAGTACTTC. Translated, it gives CASSQEPGEETQYF.

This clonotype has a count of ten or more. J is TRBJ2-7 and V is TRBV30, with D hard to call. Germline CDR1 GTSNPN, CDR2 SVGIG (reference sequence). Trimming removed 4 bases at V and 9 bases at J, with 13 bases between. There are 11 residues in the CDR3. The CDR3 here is CAWTGSFGQYF. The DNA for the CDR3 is TGTGCCTGGACGGGTTCATTTGGGCAGTACTTC.

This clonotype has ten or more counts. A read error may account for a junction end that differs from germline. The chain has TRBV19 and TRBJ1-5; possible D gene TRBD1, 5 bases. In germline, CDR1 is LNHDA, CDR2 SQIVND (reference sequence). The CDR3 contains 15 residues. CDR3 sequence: CASSPTGWGNQPQHF. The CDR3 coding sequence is TGTGCCAGTAGTCCGACCGGGTGGGGCAATCAGCCTCAGCATTTT.

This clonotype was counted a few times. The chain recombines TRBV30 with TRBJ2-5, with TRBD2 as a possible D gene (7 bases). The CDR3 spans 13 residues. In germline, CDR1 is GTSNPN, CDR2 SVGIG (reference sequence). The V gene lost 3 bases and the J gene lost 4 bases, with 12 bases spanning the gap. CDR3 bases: TGTGCCTGGAGCCTCGCGGGGGCAGAGACCCAGTACTTC. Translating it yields CAWSLAGAETQYF.

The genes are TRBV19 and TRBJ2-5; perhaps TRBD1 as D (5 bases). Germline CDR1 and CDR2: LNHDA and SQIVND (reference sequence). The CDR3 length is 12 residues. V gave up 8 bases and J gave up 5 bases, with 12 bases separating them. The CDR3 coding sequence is TGTGCCAGTGGGGCAGGGATGGAGACCCAGTACTTC. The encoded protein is CASGAGMETQYF.

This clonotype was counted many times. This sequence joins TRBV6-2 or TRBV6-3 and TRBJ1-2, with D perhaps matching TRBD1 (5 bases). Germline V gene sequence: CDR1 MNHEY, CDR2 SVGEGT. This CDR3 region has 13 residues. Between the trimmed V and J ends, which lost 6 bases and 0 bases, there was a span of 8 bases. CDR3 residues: CASRDTANYGYTF. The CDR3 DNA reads TGTGCCAGCAGGGACACAGCTAACTATGGCTACACCTTC.